These T cell receptor beta chains were read from a single sample in a study of CD8+ T cells in alopecia areata. This table comes from immunoSEQ multiplex PCR, and its TCRdb copy is limited to in-frame clones, with some not included. The data contain 55,000 to 65,000 clones, roughly 46% of them singletons. Sample: NKG2D-low CD8+ T cells sorted from blood. The receptors were gathered from a human donor with alopecia areata. CDR3s include the opening cysteine and the closing phenylalanine or tryptophan. Each record gives: clone size, D gene, V gene, J gene, CDR3 DNA, CDR3 protein. D genes are given only for firm matches. Part of the rows lack a size; the others show once, few, many or a class for expanded clones.

>-|TRBD2|TRBV28|TRBJ2-7
TGTGCCAGCATGGCGGGGCTAGCGGCGTACGAGCAGTACTTC
CASMAGLAAYEQYF
>-|-|TRBV14|TRBJ2-3
TGTGCCAGCAGCCAAGTACCCATAACAGGGATTCGTGCAGATACGCAGTATTTT
CASSQVPITGIRADTQYF
>-|-|TRBV6-5|TRBJ2-7
TGTGCCAGCAGTTACAGGGGGAATCAAGCCTACGAGCAGTACTTC
CASSYRGNQAYEQYF
>few|-|TRBV13|TRBJ2-3
TGTGCCAGCAGCTTTGACTCCACAGATACGCAGTATTTT
CASSFDSTDTQYF
>few|-|TRBV5-4|TRBJ2-3
TGTGCCAGCAGCTCCCCCTATACCACAGATACGCAGTATTTT
CASSSPYTTDTQYF
>few|-|TRBV4-3|TRBJ2-5
TGCGCCAGCAGCCAAGATACCGAACTGCGGGGAGAGACCCAGTACTTC
CASSQDTELRGETQYF
>-|-|TRBV27|TRBJ2-2
TGTGCCAGCAGCTCGCGGTGGGGGAACACCGGGGAGCTGTTTTTT
CASSSRWGNTGELFF
>-|TRBD1|TRBV5-1|TRBJ1-5
TGCGCCAGCAGCGAACTCGGGACAGGAGGCCAGCCCCAGCATTTT
CASSELGTGGQPQHF
>-|-|TRBV23-1|TRBJ1-5
TGCGCCAGCAGTCAATTTAAGGTGCAGGGGAAGGGAAATCAGCCCCAGCATTTT
CASSQFKVQGKGNQPQHF
>-|-|TRBV2|TRBJ1-2
TGTGCCAGCACCGGGACATTTACTAACTATGGCTACACCTTC
CASTGTFTNYGYTF
>-|-|TRBV30|TRBJ2-3
TGTGCCTGGAGACAGGGCACAGATACGCAGTATTTT
CAWRQGTDTQYF
>-|-|TRBV7-9|TRBJ2-1
TGTGCCAGCAGCGTCGCCTGGGGGAATGAGCAGTTCTTC
CASSVAWGNEQFF
>-|-|TRBV29-1|TRBJ2-5
TGCAGCGGGAGGAGGGACAGTGGGCGAGAGACCCAGTACTTC
CSGRRDSGRETQYF
>once|-|TRBV7-9|TRBJ2-7
TGTGCCAGCAGCTTCCCAGGGAACTACGAGCAGTACTTC
CASSFPGNYEQYF
>few|-|TRBV29-1|TRBJ2-2
TGCAGCGTTGAAGGAGACAGGACCGGGGAGCTGTTTTTT
CSVEGDRTGELFF
>-|TRBD2|TRBV9|TRBJ2-3
TGTGCCAGCAGCGTTAGCGGGCCCCTCACAGATACGCAGTATTTT
CASSVSGPLTDTQYF
>-|-|TRBV4-2|TRBJ2-6
TGTGCCAGCAGCCAAGTGACAGGTTTCTCTGGGGCCAACGTCCTGACTTTC
CASSQVTGFSGANVLTF
>-|-|TRBV7-8|TRBJ1-2
TGTGCCAGCAGCCAGGGAGAAACAGGGCCCAACCGGGGCTACACCTTC
CASSQGETGPNRGYTF
>-|-|TRBV29-1|TRBJ1-2
TGCAGCGTTGGGGCAGGCGTCGGATTTAACTATGGCTACACCTTC
CSVGAGVGFNYGYTF
>-|-|TRBV13|TRBJ2-7
TGTGCCAGCAGCTCGCACTTACAGGGAACTGGTGAGCAGTACTTC
CASSSHLQGTGEQYF
>-|-|TRBV5-6|TRBJ1-2
TGTGCCAGCAGCTTGGAGGGGCTCTATGGCTACACCTTC
CASSLEGLYGYTF
>-|-|TRBV27|TRBJ2-3
TGTGCCAGCAGCTTACTCAGGACCACCGGAACAGATACGCAGTATTTT
CASSLLRTTGTDTQYF
>few|-|TRBV14|TRBJ2-7
TGTGCCAGCAGCCAAGGACGTACATCCGAGCAGTACTTC
CASSQGRTSEQYF
>-|-|TRBV27|TRBJ2-1
TGTGCCAGCAGTTTAGGGTCCTACAATGAGCAGTTCTTC
CASSLGSYNEQFF
>-|TRBD2|TRBV7-2|TRBJ2-5
TGTGCCAGCAGCTCCTACCGGGAGGGCCTCCGGGAGACCCAGTACTTC
CASSSYREGLRETQYF
>-|TRBD1|TRBV5-6|TRBJ1-1
TGTGCCAGCAGCCTACAGGGGGCAGGCACTGAAGCTTTCTTT
CASSLQGAGTEAFF
>few|-|TRBV29-1|TRBJ2-1
TGCAGCGTTGAAACGGGAAACAATGAGCAGTTCTTC
CSVETGNNEQFF
>-|TRBD2|TRBV29-1|TRBJ2-2
TGCAGCGTCCGTGAGGGGTCTAGCGGGAGGGCCTACACCGGGGAGCTGTTTTTT
CSVREGSSGRAYTGELFF
>-|-|TRBV29-1|TRBJ1-2
TGCAGCGTTGAGAGGCCGGGACGTCCTAACTATGGCTACACCTTC
CSVERPGRPNYGYTF
>-|-|TRBV5-4|TRBJ1-2
TGTGCCAGCAGCTTGGTTGGGGGGGCGCGGGATGGCTACACCTTC
CASSLVGGARDGYTF
>-|TRBD2|TRBV13|TRBJ2-1
TGTGCCAGCAGCTTCGGGACTAGCGAAAATGAGCAGTTCTTC
CASSFGTSENEQFF
>once|-|TRBV4-1|TRBJ2-1
TGCGCCAGCAGCCAAGCCGCGGCCAATGAGCAGTTCTTC
CASSQAAANEQFF
>-|-|TRBV2|TRBJ1-1
TGTGCCAGCCGGTGGCGATCCACTGAAGCTTTCTTT
CASRWRSTEAFF
>-|-|TRBV6-5|TRBJ1-2
TGTGCCAGCAGAAACCCGGCCGGTGGGGATGGCTACACCTTC
CASRNPAGGDGYTF
>-|-|TRBV29-1|TRBJ2-7
TGCAGCGTCGAGGGCCCTACCAGCTCCTACGAGCAGTACTTC
CSVEGPTSSYEQYF
>-|-|TRBV25-1|TRBJ2-3
TGTGCCAGCAGTTGGGAAACAGATACGCAGTATTTT
CASSWETDTQYF
>many|-|TRBV10-2|TRBJ2-6
TGCGCCAGCAGTGATTCGGGGGATTCTGGGGCCAACGTCCTGACTTTC
CASSDSGDSGANVLTF
>-|-|TRBV27|TRBJ2-2
TGTGCCAGCAGTTTAGGGACCGGGGAGCTGTTTTTT
CASSLGTGELFF
>few|-|TRBV9|TRBJ1-2
TGTGCCAGCAGCGTAGTTGGCGCTGGGGGCTATGGCTACACCTTC
CASSVVGAGGYGYTF
>-|-|TRBV7-2|TRBJ1-2
TGTGCCAGCAGCTTAAATGGCAGGGTCTATGGCTACACCTTC
CASSLNGRVYGYTF
>few|TRBD1|TRBV29-1|TRBJ1-4
TGCAGCGCTTGGACAGGGTTAGGGGAAAAACTGTTTTTT
CSAWTGLGEKLFF
>once|-|TRBV5-1|TRBJ2-2
TGCGCCAGCAGCTTGGTGGGGACCGGGGAGCTGTTTTTT
CASSLVGTGELFF
>-|TRBD1|TRBV27|TRBJ2-1
TGTGCCAGCAGTTCCTTACAGGGGCCGGCCAATGAGCAGTTCTTC
CASSSLQGPANEQFF
>-|-|TRBV5-1|TRBJ1-2
TGCGCCAGCAGCGGGGGACACTTGTTCTATGGCTACACCTTC
CASSGGHLFYGYTF
>few|-|TRBV4-3|TRBJ2-3
TGCGCCAGCAGCCAGGCCCTTCGGGATATAGATACGCAGTATTTT
CASSQALRDIDTQYF
>-|TRBD1|TRBV7-8|TRBJ1-6
TGTGCCAGCAGCTTACGCCCCACAGGGGAGAATTCACCCCTCCACTTT
CASSLRPTGENSPLHF
>few|TRBD1|TRBV6-6|TRBJ2-1
TGTGCCAGCAGTGTCGGGACAGTGAATGAGCAGTTCTTC
CASSVGTVNEQFF
>-|TRBD2|TRBV7-2|TRBJ2-1
TGTGCCAGCAGCACTAGCGGGACAGAGCAGTTCTTC
CASSTSGTEQFF
>few|TRBD1|TRBV29-1|TRBJ2-1
TGCAGCGTTGACGGTCTTCGGCAGGGGGAGCCGGTTGGGGACAATGAGCAGTTCTTC
CSVDGLRQGEPVGDNEQFF
>-|TRBD2|TRBV30|TRBJ2-3
TGTGCCTGGAGTCCGGGACTAGCGGCGAGCACAGATACGCAGTATTTT
CAWSPGLAASTDTQYF
>few|-|TRBV28|TRBJ1-5
TGTGCCAGCAGTTTTGGGTTTTGGCAGCCCCAGCATTTT
CASSFGFWQPQHF